Given below is one T cell receptor (beta chain) in context. The source of the sample is a study of blood T cell repertoires in COVID-19. Germline V gene lookup returns CDR1 SGDLS and CDR2 YYNGEE. The CDR3 covers 15 residues. Trimming shortened V by 2 bases and J by 1 base, and 12 bases separated the two germline ends. Sequencing used immunoSEQ multiplex PCR; TCRdb keeps in-frame clones, though not all of them. The table records around 300,000 clones, around 87% of them present only once. The TCR was taken from a woman between 18 and 29 years old with acute COVID-19. Sequences were obtained from PBMCs or T cells enriched from blood (not recorded which). This chain links TRBV9 with TRBJ1-1; D might be TRBD1 (5 bases). CDR3 coding DNA: TGTGCCAGCAGCGTGGAAGCGGGACGGAACACTGAAGCTTTCTTT. It is translated as CASSVEAGRNTEAFF.